This section outlines one T cell receptor (beta chain) sequence together with its context. V was shortened by 10 bases and J by 0 bases, with 19 bases between the two germline ends. There are 16 residues in the CDR3. CDR1 is MNHNY and CDR2 is SVGAGI in the germline V gene (reference sequence). The data derive from a study of shared T cell receptors in the human thymus. Here immunoSEQ multiplex PCR was the method, and the copy in TCRdb shows in-frame clones only, minus some. This repertoire shows 500,000 to 750,000 clones, 70% to 90% found once; its top ten account for 0.0095% to 0.013%. These data were likewise used in another study, on human thymus T cells. That work states: Donation was from healthy Finnish infants who were having corrective surgery that addressed congenital heart defects. The thymus tissue came from resections taken during corrective heart surgery. In thymic and blood repertoires alike, V and J usage looked biased. Related research described thymic repertoires that were highly overlapping among unrelated individuals.

This TCR derives from a boy under two years old with a congenital heart defect. Sequencing was done on a sample of thymocytes. This chain links TRBV6-6 with TRBJ1-3; D uncertain. CDR3 protein: CATGARTGVSGNTIYF. The CDR3 nucleotides are TGTGCCACCGGCGCGCGGACTGGGGTCTCTGGAAACACCATATATTTT.